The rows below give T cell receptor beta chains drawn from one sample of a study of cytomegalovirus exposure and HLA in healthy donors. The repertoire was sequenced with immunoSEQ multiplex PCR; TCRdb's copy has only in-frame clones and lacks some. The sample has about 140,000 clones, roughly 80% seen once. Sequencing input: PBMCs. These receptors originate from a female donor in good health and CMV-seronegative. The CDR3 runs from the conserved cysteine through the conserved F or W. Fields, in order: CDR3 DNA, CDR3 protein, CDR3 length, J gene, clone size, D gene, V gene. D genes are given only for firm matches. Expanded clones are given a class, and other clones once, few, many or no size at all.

DNA: TGTGCCAGCAGCCCGGAGTCGGGGATCTACAATGAGCAGTTCTTC
CDR3: CASSPESGIYNEQFF
length: 15
J: TRBJ2-1
size: NA
D: NA
V: TRBV7-3

DNA: TGTGCCAGCAGCCAATCGGGCCAGACAGGGGCCACCTACGAGCAGTACTTC
CDR3: CASSQSGQTGATYEQYF
length: 17
J: TRBJ2-7
size: NA
D: TRBD1
V: TRBV7-2

DNA: TGTGCCAGCAGTTACCACAGGGGCACGATGAACACTGAAGCTTTCTTT
CDR3: CASSYHRGTMNTEAFF
length: 16
J: TRBJ1-1
size: once
D: TRBD1
V: TRBV6-6

DNA: TGTGCCACCAGCAGAGTATCCCGCACAGATACGCAGTATTTT
CDR3: CATSRVSRTDTQYF
length: 14
J: TRBJ2-3
size: NA
D: NA
V: TRBV15

DNA: TGTGCCTGGACCGGACAGGGCCCCTACAATGAGCAGTTCTTC
CDR3: CAWTGQGPYNEQFF
length: 14
J: TRBJ2-1
size: NA
D: TRBD1
V: TRBV30

DNA: TGTGCCAGCAGCCCTCCGAATGGACAGGGCTCGGGCTATGGCTACACCTTC
CDR3: CASSPPNGQGSGYGYTF
length: 17
J: TRBJ1-2
size: NA
D: NA
V: TRBV21-1

DNA: TGTGCCAGCAGTTCTTGGACTGACTATGGCTACACCTTC
CDR3: CASSSWTDYGYTF
length: 13
J: TRBJ1-2
size: NA
D: NA
V: TRBV6-5

DNA: TGTGCCAGCAGTCAAGCGGGGGGCGGAGAGACCCAGTACTTC
CDR3: CASSQAGGGETQYF
length: 14
J: TRBJ2-5
size: NA
D: TRBD2
V: TRBV7-2

DNA: TGTGCCAGCAGCCTAGAGGGACAACCCACAGATACGCAGTATTTT
CDR3: CASSLEGQPTDTQYF
length: 15
J: TRBJ2-3
size: NA
D: NA
V: TRBV2

DNA: TGTGCCAGCAGCCCACCGGGACAGTATGATGGCTACACCTTC
CDR3: CASSPPGQYDGYTF
length: 14
J: TRBJ1-2
size: NA
D: TRBD1
V: TRBV7-8

DNA: TGTGCCAGTAGTCCTATCCGGGACAGGGCTGGTGAAGCTTTCTTT
CDR3: CASSPIRDRAGEAFF
length: 15
J: TRBJ1-1
size: NA
D: TRBD1
V: TRBV19

DNA: TGTGCCAGCAGACCGATGCGGGGGGGGAACACTGAAGCTTTCTTT
CDR3: CASRPMRGGNTEAFF
length: 15
J: TRBJ1-1
size: NA
D: NA
V: TRBV6-1

DNA: TGTGCCAGCCAATTCGACAGGGGCGCCTACGAGCAGTACTTC
CDR3: CASQFDRGAYEQYF
length: 14
J: TRBJ2-7
size: NA
D: TRBD1
V: TRBV27

DNA: TGCGCCAGCAGCTTGGCCGAGGGAGATCAGCCCCAGCATTTT
CDR3: CASSLAEGDQPQHF
length: 14
J: TRBJ1-5
size: few
D: NA
V: TRBV5-1

DNA: TGTGCCAGCAGCTTGAGCGGAAGCGGGGAGCTGTTTTTT
CDR3: CASSLSGSGELFF
length: 13
J: TRBJ2-2
size: NA
D: NA
V: TRBV7-3

DNA: TGTGCCGCACGAGGGGGACAGAGCACAGATACGCAGTATTTT
CDR3: CAARGGQSTDTQYF
length: 14
J: TRBJ2-3
size: NA
D: TRBD1
V: TRBV10-3

DNA: TGTGCCAGCCCAGGGGGCCGGGACACTGAAGCTTTCTTT
CDR3: CASPGGRDTEAFF
length: 13
J: TRBJ1-1
size: once
D: TRBD1
V: TRBV2

DNA: TGTGCCAGCCGGTCGGCGGGGGGACTTAACACCGGGGAGCTGTTTTTT
CDR3: CASRSAGGLNTGELFF
length: 16
J: TRBJ2-2
size: few
D: TRBD2
V: TRBV7-2

DNA: TGTGCCAGCAGCTTAACGTCAGCTAACTATGGCTACACCTTC
CDR3: CASSLTSANYGYTF
length: 14
J: TRBJ1-2
size: NA
D: NA
V: TRBV7-8

DNA: TGCGCCAGCAGCTTATGGGGGGCAGATACGCAGTATTTT
CDR3: CASSLWGADTQYF
length: 13
J: TRBJ2-3
size: NA
D: NA
V: TRBV5-1

DNA: TGTGCTAGCAGCTTAGGGGGACAGTTTACAGATACGCAGTATTTT
CDR3: CASSLGGQFTDTQYF
length: 15
J: TRBJ2-3
size: NA
D: TRBD1
V: TRBV7-7

DNA: TGTGCCAGCAGCTTCGAGACTAAGCAGTACTTC
CDR3: CASSFETKQYF
length: 11
J: TRBJ2-7
size: NA
D: NA
V: TRBV11-2

DNA: TGTGCCAGTAGACTGACTAGCGGGAGTCTCTACGAGCAGTACTTC
CDR3: CASRLTSGSLYEQYF
length: 15
J: TRBJ2-7
size: NA
D: TRBD2
V: TRBV19

DNA: TGTGCCAGCAGAGCGGGGGTTCTAAGTATGTCCTACGAGCAGTACTTC
CDR3: CASRAGVLSMSYEQYF
length: 16
J: TRBJ2-7
size: NA
D: TRBD2
V: TRBV7-8

DNA: TGCAGCGTACGACATCCCAACAGGGCGGCAGACACCTTC
CDR3: CSVRHPNRAADTF
length: 13
J: TRBJ1-2
size: NA
D: NA
V: TRBV29-1

DNA: TGTGCCAGCATAGGGGGGGCGCGCGAGCAGTACTTC
CDR3: CASIGGAREQYF
length: 12
J: TRBJ2-7
size: NA
D: NA
V: TRBV2

DNA: TGTGCCATCAGCGACAGGAATGAGCAGTTCTTC
CDR3: CAISDRNEQFF
length: 11
J: TRBJ2-1
size: once
D: NA
V: TRBV10-3

DNA: TGTGCCTGGAGACGTGGGGGCCGAGGCACCGGGGAGCTGTTTTTT
CDR3: CAWRRGGRGTGELFF
length: 15
J: TRBJ2-2
size: NA
D: NA
V: TRBV30

DNA: TGTGCCAGCACCCAGGATTCCTACGAGCAGTACTTC
CDR3: CASTQDSYEQYF
length: 12
J: TRBJ2-7
size: NA
D: NA
V: TRBV2

DNA: TGTGCCAGCAGCCCCGGACAGGGTACTAATGAAAAACTGTTTTTT
CDR3: CASSPGQGTNEKLFF
length: 15
J: TRBJ1-4
size: NA
D: TRBD1
V: TRBV7-9

DNA: TGTGCCATCAGGAAGGACAGGACAAACACTGAAGCTTTCTTT
CDR3: CAIRKDRTNTEAFF
length: 14
J: TRBJ1-1
size: many
D: TRBD1
V: TRBV10-3

DNA: TGTGCCAGCAGCTTAGTGCCAGGGGGCGGATCCTACAATGAGCAGTTCTTC
CDR3: CASSLVPGGGSYNEQFF
length: 17
J: TRBJ2-1
size: NA
D: TRBD1
V: TRBV7-8

DNA: TGTGCCAGCTCTTATAGCAATCAGCCCCAGCATTTT
CDR3: CASSYSNQPQHF
length: 12
J: TRBJ1-5
size: once
D: NA
V: TRBV18

DNA: TGCGCCAGCAGCTTAGAAGGACTAGCGGCGGAGACCCAGTACTTC
CDR3: CASSLEGLAAETQYF
length: 15
J: TRBJ2-5
size: NA
D: TRBD2
V: TRBV5-1

DNA: TGTGCCAGCAGCTTGGGCGGGGGACCCAGTAGGGATGAGCAGTTCTTC
CDR3: CASSLGGGPSRDEQFF
length: 16
J: TRBJ2-1
size: once
D: TRBD2
V: TRBV11-3

DNA: TGTGCCATCAGTGTACAGGACAGGGGCCACGAGCAGTACTTC
CDR3: CAISVQDRGHEQYF
length: 14
J: TRBJ2-7
size: NA
D: TRBD1
V: TRBV10-3

DNA: TGTGCCAGCAGCGGCCGGGGGGCCCACTACAATGAGCAGTTCTTC
CDR3: CASSGRGAHYNEQFF
length: 15
J: TRBJ2-1
size: NA
D: NA
V: TRBV5-4

DNA: TGTGCCAGCTCACAACTTAGGACAGAGATGAACACTGAAGCTTTCTTT
CDR3: CASSQLRTEMNTEAFF
length: 16
J: TRBJ1-1
size: NA
D: NA
V: TRBV18

DNA: TGCGCCAGCAGCCTAGGACAGGGGGCTGGCACTGAAGCTTTCTTT
CDR3: CASSLGQGAGTEAFF
length: 15
J: TRBJ1-1
size: NA
D: TRBD1
V: TRBV5-1

DNA: TGTGCCAGCAGTGAATTCAGGGGGCGATACAATGAGCAGTTCTTC
CDR3: CASSEFRGRYNEQFF
length: 15
J: TRBJ2-1
size: NA
D: TRBD1
V: TRBV2

DNA: TGCGCCAGCAGCCAAGAGGAAGGGACAGGAGAGGTCTACGAGCAGTACTTC
CDR3: CASSQEEGTGEVYEQYF
length: 17
J: TRBJ2-7
size: NA
D: TRBD1
V: TRBV4-1

DNA: TGCGCCAGCAGCCCCTCGACAGGGTGGGAAGCTTTCTTT
CDR3: CASSPSTGWEAFF
length: 13
J: TRBJ1-1
size: NA
D: TRBD1
V: TRBV4-1

DNA: TGTGCCACCAGCAGAGAGGGGGCAGGTGGAAACACCATATATTTT
CDR3: CATSREGAGGNTIYF
length: 15
J: TRBJ1-3
size: once
D: NA
V: TRBV15

DNA: TGTGCCAGCAGCGCGGCTCTCGGACTAGTTGCTGAGCAGTTCTTC
CDR3: CASSAALGLVAEQFF
length: 15
J: TRBJ2-1
size: NA
D: TRBD2
V: TRBV9

DNA: TGTGCCAGCTCACCCGTCTTGGGACTTGGAAACACCATATATTTT
CDR3: CASSPVLGLGNTIYF
length: 15
J: TRBJ1-3
size: NA
D: NA
V: TRBV18

DNA: TGTGCCACCCGGGACAGGGGCTATCACGAGCAGTACTTC
CDR3: CATRDRGYHEQYF
length: 13
J: TRBJ2-7
size: NA
D: TRBD1
V: TRBV28

DNA: TGCGCCAGCAGCCAAGGGACAGGGGGATCTGAAGCTTTCTTT
CDR3: CASSQGTGGSEAFF
length: 14
J: TRBJ1-1
size: NA
D: TRBD1
V: TRBV4-3

DNA: TGTGCCAGCAGAGGACAGGGTGGTTCACCCCTCCACTTT
CDR3: CASRGQGGSPLHF
length: 13
J: TRBJ1-6
size: NA
D: TRBD1
V: TRBV6-6

DNA: TGTGCCAGCTCCGAAAACAGGAACACTGAAGCTTTCTTT
CDR3: CASSENRNTEAFF
length: 13
J: TRBJ1-1
size: NA
D: NA
V: TRBV18

DNA: TGTGCCAGCAGTTTGGCGGCTGACTACCAGCCCCAGCATTTT
CDR3: CASSLAADYQPQHF
length: 14
J: TRBJ1-5
size: NA
D: NA
V: TRBV28

DNA: TGTGCCAGCAGCCTTGACAGTCAGGGCACCGGGGAGCTGTTTTTT
CDR3: CASSLDSQGTGELFF
length: 15
J: TRBJ2-2
size: NA
D: NA
V: TRBV7-2

DNA: TGTGCCAGCGAAAGGACACAAATGAACACTGAAGCTTTCTTT
CDR3: CASERTQMNTEAFF
length: 14
J: TRBJ1-1
size: few
D: NA
V: TRBV2

DNA: TGTGCCAGTAGTATACGAGCGGGTACGCAGTATTTT
CDR3: CASSIRAGTQYF
length: 12
J: TRBJ2-3
size: NA
D: NA
V: TRBV19